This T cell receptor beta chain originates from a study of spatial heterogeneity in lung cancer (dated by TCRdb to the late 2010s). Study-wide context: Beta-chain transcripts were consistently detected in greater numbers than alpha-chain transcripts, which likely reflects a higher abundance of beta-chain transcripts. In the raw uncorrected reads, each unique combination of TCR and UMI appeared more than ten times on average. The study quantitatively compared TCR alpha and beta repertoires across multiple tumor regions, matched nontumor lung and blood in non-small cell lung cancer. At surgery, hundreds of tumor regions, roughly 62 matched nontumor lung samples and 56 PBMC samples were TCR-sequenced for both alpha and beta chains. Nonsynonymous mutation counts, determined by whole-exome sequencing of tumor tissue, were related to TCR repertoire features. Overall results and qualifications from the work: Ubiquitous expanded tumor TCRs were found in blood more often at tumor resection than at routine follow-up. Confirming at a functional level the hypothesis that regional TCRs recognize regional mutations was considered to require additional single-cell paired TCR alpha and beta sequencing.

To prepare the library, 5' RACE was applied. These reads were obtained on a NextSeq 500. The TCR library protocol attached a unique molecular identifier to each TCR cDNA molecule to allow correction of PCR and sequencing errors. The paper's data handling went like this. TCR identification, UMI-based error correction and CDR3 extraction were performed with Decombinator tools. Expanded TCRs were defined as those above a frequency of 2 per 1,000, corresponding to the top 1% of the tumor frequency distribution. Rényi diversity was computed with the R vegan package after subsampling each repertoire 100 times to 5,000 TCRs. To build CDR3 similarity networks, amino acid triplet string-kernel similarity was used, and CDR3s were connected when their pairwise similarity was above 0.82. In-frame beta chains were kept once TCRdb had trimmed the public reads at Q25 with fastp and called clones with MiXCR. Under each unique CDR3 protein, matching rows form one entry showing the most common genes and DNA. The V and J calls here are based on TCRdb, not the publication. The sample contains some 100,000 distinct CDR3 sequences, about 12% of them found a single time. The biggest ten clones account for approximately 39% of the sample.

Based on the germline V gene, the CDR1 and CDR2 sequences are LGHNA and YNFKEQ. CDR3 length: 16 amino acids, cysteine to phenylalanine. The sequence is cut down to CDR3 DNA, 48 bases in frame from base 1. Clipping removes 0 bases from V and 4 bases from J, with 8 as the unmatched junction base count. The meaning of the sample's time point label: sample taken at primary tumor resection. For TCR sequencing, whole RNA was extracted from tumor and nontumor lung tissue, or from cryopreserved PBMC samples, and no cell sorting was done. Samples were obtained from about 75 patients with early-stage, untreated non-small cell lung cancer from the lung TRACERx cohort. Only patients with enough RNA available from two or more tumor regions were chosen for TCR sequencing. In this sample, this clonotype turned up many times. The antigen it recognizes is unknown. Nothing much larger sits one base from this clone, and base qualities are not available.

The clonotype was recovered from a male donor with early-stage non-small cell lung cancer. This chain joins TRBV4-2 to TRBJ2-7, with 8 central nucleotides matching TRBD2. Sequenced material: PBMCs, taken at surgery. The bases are TGTGCCAGCAGCCAAGAATTTACTAGCGGAACGTACGAGCAGTACTTC. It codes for CASSQEFTSGTYEQYF.